Listed below are T cell receptor beta chains from one sample, sequenced in a study of control samples from healthy donors and cancer patients. Sequencing used immunoSEQ multiplex PCR; TCRdb keeps in-frame clones, though not all of them. This table holds 90,000 to 100,000 clones, 90% found once. Sequenced material: blood. The receptors shown here come from a woman aged 18-30 years in good health. CDR3s include the opening cysteine and the closing phenylalanine or tryptophan. The D gene is left open where the match is weak. Part of the rows lack a size; the others show once, few, many or a class for expanded clones.

V gene	clone size	D gene	J gene	CDR3 DNA	CDR3 protein
TRBV11-2	once	-	TRBJ1-3	TGTGCCAGCAGCTTCGGCGGCTCGGGAAACACCATATATTTT	CASSFGGSGNTIYF
TRBV19	-	-	TRBJ2-2	TGTGCCACAACAGCAGGGGCGAACACCGGGGAGCTGTTTTTT	CATTAGANTGELFF
TRBV11-2	-	TRBD1	TRBJ1-4	TGTGCCAGCAGCTTACGGGACAGGGTTAATGAAAAACTGTTTTTT	CASSLRDRVNEKLFF
TRBV2	-	-	TRBJ2-7	TGTGCTTCCAACTCGGGCAGGGTGTCCTACGAGCAGTACTTC	CASNSGRVSYEQYF
TRBV6-1	-	-	TRBJ2-3	TGTGCCAGCAGTGAAGCGCTGACGGGAGATACGCAGTATTTT	CASSEALTGDTQYF
TRBV5-4	-	-	TRBJ2-7	TGTGCCAGCAGCAGGGACAAGGCCCCCTACGAGCAGTACTTC	CASSRDKAPYEQYF
TRBV2	-	-	TRBJ2-5	TGTGCCAGCAGCGCCCAAAAAGAGACCCAGTACTTC	CASSAQKETQYF
TRBV4-1	-	-	TRBJ1-1	TGCGCCAGCAGCCAAGAACCAGGAATGAACACTGAAGCTTTCTTT	CASSQEPGMNTEAFF
TRBV10-1	-	-	TRBJ2-2	TGCGCCAGCATTCTCCCCGGGGACGGGGAGCTGTTTTTT	CASILPGDGELFF
TRBV11-2	-	-	TRBJ2-3	TGTGCCAGCAGCTTATTTCCGGGGGTGTCCACAGATACGCAGTATTTT	CASSLFPGVSTDTQYF
TRBV27	-	-	TRBJ1-1	TGTGCCAGCAGTCCCAGGACAGCACCAAACACTGAAGCTTTCTTT	CASSPRTAPNTEAFF
TRBV6-5	-	TRBD1	TRBJ1-1	TGTGCCAGCACCGGGACAGGGAGCCTGAACACTGAAGCTTTCTTT	CASTGTGSLNTEAFF
TRBV5-1	-	-	TRBJ2-5	TGCGCCAGCAGCTTGGTTCCCGGCCATGAAGAGACCCAGTACTTC	CASSLVPGHEETQYF
TRBV12-5	-	-	TRBJ1-3	TGTGCTAGTGAGGCCGGTTACTCTGGAAACACCATATATTTT	CASEAGYSGNTIYF
TRBV24-1	-	TRBD1	TRBJ2-2	TGTGCCACCAGTGCCCTCCGGGACAGGGGGACCGGGGAGCTGTTTTTT	CATSALRDRGTGELFF
TRBV5-1	-	-	TRBJ1-2	TGCGCCAGCAGCGCTACTGTTGGGGGTGGCTACACCTTC	CASSATVGGGYTF
TRBV9	-	TRBD1	TRBJ2-3	TGTGCCAGCAGCGTAGTCGGGACAGGACACACAGATACGCAGTATTTT	CASSVVGTGHTDTQYF
TRBV29-1	-	TRBD1	TRBJ1-1	TGCAGCGCAGCGGGACAGATTTCCACTGAAGCTTTCTTT	CSAAGQISTEAFF
TRBV14	-	TRBD2	TRBJ2-2	TGTGCCAGCAGACTTCCGGGACTAGCGGGGTTACCGAACACCGGGGAGCTGTTTTTT	CASRLPGLAGLPNTGELFF
TRBV5-1	-	-	TRBJ2-7	TGCGCCAGCTCACCCGTGTGGGGTAGCGAGCAGTACTTC	CASSPVWGSEQYF
TRBV19	-	-	TRBJ2-3	TGTGCCAGTATCCCTAGGATGGGGGGCGGTGATACAGATACGCAGTATTTT	CASIPRMGGGDTDTQYF
TRBV24-1	-	-	TRBJ1-2	TGTGCCACCAGTGACCCACGGGGGGCCTATGGCTACACCTTC	CATSDPRGAYGYTF
TRBV19	-	-	TRBJ2-7	TGTGCCAGTAGTATTGCAGGGGAAGAGCAGTACTTC	CASSIAGEEQYF
TRBV5-1	-	TRBD2	TRBJ2-5	TGCGCCAGCAGCAGCGGGGGGGCTCAAGAGACCCAGTACTTC	CASSSGGAQETQYF
TRBV7-3	-	-	TRBJ2-5	TGTGCCAGCAGCACCAACCAAGAGACCCAGTACTTC	CASSTNQETQYF
TRBV27	-	-	TRBJ2-7	TGTGCCAGCAGTTTACAGGGTGAGGGAACCTACGAGCAGTACTTC	CASSLQGEGTYEQYF
TRBV4-2	-	-	TRBJ2-5	TGTGCCAGCAGCCAGGCGTCGGTTTCGTGGGAAGAGACCCAGTACTTC	CASSQASVSWEETQYF
TRBV24-1	-	-	TRBJ2-1	TGTGCCACCAGTGACCGTGACCTTAGGGGGGACAATGAGCAGTTCTTC	CATSDRDLRGDNEQFF